This T cell receptor beta chain derives from a study of blood T cell repertoires in COVID-19. In the study overall: Acute-phase and convalescent COVID-19 samples originated in the United States, Italy and Spain. The analysed material was cDNA or gDNA that came from T cells, B-cell-depleted T cells, or PBMCs.

The CDR3 has 11 amino acids. Trimming shortened V by 5 bases and J by 3 bases, and 4 bases separated the two germline ends. Authors' analysis steps: Counts of nucleated cells, estimated from reference gene primer amplification, were obtained. This table comes from immunoSEQ multiplex PCR, and its TCRdb copy is limited to in-frame clones, with some not included. For V, J and clone size, that table is used; D and trimming come from the DNA. The repertoire holds about 230,000 clones, with around four fifths as singletons. This sequence originates from a middle-aged man with acute or convalescent COVID-19. The chain employs TRBV12-3 or TRBV12-4 and TRBJ2-5; D not certain. Sequenced sample: peripheral blood. CDR3 coding DNA: TGTGCCAGCAGTATCGAAGAGACCCAGTACTTC. This codes for CASSIEETQYF.